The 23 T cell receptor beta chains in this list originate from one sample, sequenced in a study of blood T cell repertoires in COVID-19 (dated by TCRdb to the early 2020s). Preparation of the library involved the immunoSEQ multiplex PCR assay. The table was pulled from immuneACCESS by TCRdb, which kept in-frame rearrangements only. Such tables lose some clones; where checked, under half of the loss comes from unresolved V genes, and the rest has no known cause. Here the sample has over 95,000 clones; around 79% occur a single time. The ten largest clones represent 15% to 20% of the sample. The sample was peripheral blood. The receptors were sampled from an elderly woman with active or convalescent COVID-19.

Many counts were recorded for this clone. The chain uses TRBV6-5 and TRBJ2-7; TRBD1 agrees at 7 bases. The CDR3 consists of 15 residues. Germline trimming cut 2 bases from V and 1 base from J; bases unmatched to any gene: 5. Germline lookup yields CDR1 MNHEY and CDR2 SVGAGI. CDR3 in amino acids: CASSYEAGGSYEQYF. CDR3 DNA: TGTGCCAGCAGTTACGAGGCAGGGGGTTCCTACGAGCAGTACTTC.

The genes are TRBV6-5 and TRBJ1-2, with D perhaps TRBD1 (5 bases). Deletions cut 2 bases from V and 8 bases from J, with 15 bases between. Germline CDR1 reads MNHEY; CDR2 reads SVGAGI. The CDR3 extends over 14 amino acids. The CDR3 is CASSYTGGIGGYTF. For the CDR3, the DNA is TGTGCCAGCAGTTACACGGGGGGAATAGGGGGCTACACCTTC.

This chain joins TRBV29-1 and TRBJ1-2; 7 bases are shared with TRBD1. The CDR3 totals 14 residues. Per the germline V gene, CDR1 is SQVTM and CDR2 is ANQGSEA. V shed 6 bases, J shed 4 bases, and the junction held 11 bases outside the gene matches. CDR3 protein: CSVTDRERGYGYTF. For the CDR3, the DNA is TGCAGCGTAACCGACAGGGAACGAGGCTATGGCTACACCTTC.

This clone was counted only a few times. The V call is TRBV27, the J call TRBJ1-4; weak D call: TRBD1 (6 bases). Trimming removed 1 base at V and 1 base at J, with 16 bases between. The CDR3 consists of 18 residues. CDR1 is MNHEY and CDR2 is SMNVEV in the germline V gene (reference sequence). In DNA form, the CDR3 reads TGTGCCAGCAGTTTATGGGCGGGCTCAGGGGTAACTAATGAAAAACTGTTTTTT. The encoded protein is CASSLWAGSGVTNEKLFF.

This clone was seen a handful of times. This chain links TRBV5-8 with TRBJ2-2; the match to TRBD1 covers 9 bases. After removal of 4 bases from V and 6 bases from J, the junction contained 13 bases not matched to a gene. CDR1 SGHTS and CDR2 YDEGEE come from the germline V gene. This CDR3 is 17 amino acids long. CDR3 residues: CASSPYLGQGFSGELFF. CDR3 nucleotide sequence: TGTGCCAGCAGCCCGTATTTAGGACAGGGGTTTTCCGGGGAGCTGTTTTTT.

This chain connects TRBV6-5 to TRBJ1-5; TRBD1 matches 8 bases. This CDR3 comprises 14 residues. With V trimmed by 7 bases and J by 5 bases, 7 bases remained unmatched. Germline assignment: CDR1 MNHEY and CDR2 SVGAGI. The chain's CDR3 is CASTQDRVDQPQHF. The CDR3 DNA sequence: TGTGCCAGCACCCAGGACAGGGTAGATCAGCCCCAGCATTTT.

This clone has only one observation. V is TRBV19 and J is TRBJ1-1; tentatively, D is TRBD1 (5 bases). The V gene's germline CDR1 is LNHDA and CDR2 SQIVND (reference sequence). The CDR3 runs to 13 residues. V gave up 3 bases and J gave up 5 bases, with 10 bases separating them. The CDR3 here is CASSISGRTEAFF. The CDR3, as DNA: TGTGCCAGTAGTATTTCAGGGAGGACTGAAGCTTTCTTT.

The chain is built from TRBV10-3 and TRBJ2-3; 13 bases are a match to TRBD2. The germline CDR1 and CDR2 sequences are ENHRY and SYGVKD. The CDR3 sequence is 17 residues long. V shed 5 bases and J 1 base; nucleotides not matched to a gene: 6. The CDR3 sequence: CAISRTSGSGGTDTQYF. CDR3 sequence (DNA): TGTGCCATCAGTCGGACTAGCGGGAGTGGGGGCACAGATACGCAGTATTTT.

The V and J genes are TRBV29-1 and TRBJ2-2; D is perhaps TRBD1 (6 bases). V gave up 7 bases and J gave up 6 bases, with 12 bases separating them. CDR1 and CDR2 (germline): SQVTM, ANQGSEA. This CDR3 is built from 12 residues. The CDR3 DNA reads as TGCAGCGGAGGGGGTCACGCCGGGGAGCTGTTTTTT. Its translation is CSGGGHAGELFF.

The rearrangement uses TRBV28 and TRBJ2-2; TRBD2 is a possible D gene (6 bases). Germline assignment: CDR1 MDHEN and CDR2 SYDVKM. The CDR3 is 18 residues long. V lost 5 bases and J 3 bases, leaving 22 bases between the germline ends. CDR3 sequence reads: CASSPPSLRGEYTGELFF. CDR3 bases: TGTGCCAGCAGTCCCCCGTCCCTTCGCGGGGAATACACCGGGGAGCTGTTTTTT. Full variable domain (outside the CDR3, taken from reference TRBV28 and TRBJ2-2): DVKVTQSSRYLVKRTGEKVFLECVQDMDHENMFWYRQDPGLGLRLIYFSYDVKMKEKGDIPEGYSVSREKKERFSLILESASTNQTSMYLCASSPPSLRGEYTGELFFGEGSRLTVL.

The CDR3 DNA reads TGTGCCAGCAGTGAATTTGCAGTCAACTATAATTCACCCCTCCACTTT. As protein: CASSEFAVNYNSPLHF. The chain combines TRBV2 with TRBJ1-6, with D hard to call. Looked up from germline, CDR1 is SNHLY and CDR2 is FYNNEI. V was trimmed by 2 bases and J by 3 bases, leaving 11 bases between them. CDR3 length: 16 amino acids.

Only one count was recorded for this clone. For the CDR3, the DNA is TGTGCCAGCAGCTTAGTAGTGCGGGCGGGAGTTGAGGAGCAGTTCTTC. This encodes CASSLVVRAGVEEQFF. This sequence joins TRBV11-2 and TRBJ2-1, with TRBD2 identical over 7 bases. Germline trimming cut 1 base from V and 10 bases from J; bases unmatched to any gene: 13. Germline lookup yields CDR1 SGHAT and CDR2 FQNNGV. The CDR3 has 16 amino acids. Based on the CDR3 plus reference TRBV11-2 and TRBJ2-1, the full variable domain is EAGVAQSPRYKIIEKRQSVAFWCNPISGHATLYWYQQILGQGPKLLIQFQNNGVVDDSQLPKDRFSAERLKGVDSTLKIQPAKLEDSAVYLCASSLVVRAGVEEQFFGPGTRLTVL.

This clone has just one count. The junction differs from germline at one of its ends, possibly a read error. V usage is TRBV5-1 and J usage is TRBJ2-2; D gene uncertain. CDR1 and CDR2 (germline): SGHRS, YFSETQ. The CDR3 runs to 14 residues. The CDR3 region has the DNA TGTGCCAGCAGCACGACTGAGAACACCGGGGAGCTGTTTTTT. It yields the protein CASSTTENTGELFF.

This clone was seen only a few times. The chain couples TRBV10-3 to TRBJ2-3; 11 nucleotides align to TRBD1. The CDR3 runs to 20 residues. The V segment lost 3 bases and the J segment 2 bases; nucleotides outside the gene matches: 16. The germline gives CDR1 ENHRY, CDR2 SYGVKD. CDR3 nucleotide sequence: TGTGCCATCAGTGACCTTTCCGGGACAGGGGGTTCCTCCTACACAGATACGCAGTATTTT. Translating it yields CAISDLSGTGGSSYTDTQYF.

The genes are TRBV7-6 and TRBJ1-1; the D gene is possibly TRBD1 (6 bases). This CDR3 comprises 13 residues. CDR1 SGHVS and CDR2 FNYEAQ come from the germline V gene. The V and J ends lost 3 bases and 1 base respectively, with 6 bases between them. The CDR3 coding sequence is TGTGCCAGCAGCTTGGACAGGAACACTGAAGCTTTCTTT. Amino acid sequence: CASSLDRNTEAFF.

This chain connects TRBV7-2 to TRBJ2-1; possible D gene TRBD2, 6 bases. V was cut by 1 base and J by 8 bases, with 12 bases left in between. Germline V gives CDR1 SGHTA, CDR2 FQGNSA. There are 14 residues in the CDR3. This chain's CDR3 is CASSLDGSRDEQFF. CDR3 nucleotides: TGTGCCAGCAGCTTAGACGGGAGTAGGGATGAGCAGTTCTTC.

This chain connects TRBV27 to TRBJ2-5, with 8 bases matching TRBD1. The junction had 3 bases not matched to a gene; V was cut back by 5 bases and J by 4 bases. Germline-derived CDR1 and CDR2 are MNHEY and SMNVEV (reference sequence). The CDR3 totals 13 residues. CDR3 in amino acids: CASSKTGVETQYF. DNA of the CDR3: TGTGCCAGCAGTAAGACAGGGGTAGAGACCCAGTACTTC.

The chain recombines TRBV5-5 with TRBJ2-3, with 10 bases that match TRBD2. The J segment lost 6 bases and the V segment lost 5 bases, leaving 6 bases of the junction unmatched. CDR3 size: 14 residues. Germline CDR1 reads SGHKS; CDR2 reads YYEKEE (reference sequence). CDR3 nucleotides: TGTGCCAGCAGAAGCGGGGGGGACTCGGATACGCAGTATTTT. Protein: CASRSGGDSDTQYF. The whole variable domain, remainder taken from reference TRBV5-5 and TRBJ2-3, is DAGVTQSPTHLIKTRGQQVTLRCSPISGHKSVSWYQQVLGQGPQFIFQYYEKEERGRGNFPDRFSARQFPNYSSELNVNALLLGDSALYLCASRSGGDSDTQYFGPGTRLTVL.

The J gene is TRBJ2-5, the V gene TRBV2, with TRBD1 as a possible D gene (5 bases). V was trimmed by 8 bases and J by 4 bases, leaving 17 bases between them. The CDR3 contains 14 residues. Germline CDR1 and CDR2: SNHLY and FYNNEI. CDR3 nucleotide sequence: TGTGCCAGCCAGAGTGCAGGGATAGGAGAGACCCAGTACTTC. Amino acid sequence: CASQSAGIGETQYF.

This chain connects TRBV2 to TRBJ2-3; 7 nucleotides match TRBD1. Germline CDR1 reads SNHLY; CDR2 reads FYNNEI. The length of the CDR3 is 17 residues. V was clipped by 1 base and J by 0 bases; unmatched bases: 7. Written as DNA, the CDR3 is TGTGCCAGCAGTGAAGTGTCAGGGGGAGTAAGCACAGATACGCAGTATTTT. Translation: CASSEVSGGVSTDTQYF.

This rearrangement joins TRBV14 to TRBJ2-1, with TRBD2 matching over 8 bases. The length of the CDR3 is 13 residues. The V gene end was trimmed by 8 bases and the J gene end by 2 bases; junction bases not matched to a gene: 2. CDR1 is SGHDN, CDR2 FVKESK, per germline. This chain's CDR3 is CASAAGAYNEQFF. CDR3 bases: TGTGCCAGCGCAGCGGGAGCCTACAATGAGCAGTTCTTC.

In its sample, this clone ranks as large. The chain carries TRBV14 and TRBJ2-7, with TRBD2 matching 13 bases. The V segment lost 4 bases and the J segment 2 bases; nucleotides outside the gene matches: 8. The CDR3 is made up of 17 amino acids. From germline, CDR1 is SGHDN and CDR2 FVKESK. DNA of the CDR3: TGTGCCAGCAGCCTAACACGACTAGCGGGAGGCACCTACGAGCAGTACTTC. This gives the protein CASSLTRLAGGTYEQYF. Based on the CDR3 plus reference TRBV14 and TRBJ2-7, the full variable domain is EAGVTQFPSHSVIEKGQTVTLRCDPISGHDNLYWYRRVMGKEIKFLLHFVKESKQDESGMPNNRFLAERTGGTYSTLKVQPAELEDSGVYFCASSLTRLAGGTYEQYFGPGTRLTVT.

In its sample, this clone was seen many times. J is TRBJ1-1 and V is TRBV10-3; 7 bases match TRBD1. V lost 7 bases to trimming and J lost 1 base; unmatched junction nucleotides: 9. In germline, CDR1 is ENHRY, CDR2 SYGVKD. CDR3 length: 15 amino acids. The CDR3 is CAIIDWDSPNTEAFF. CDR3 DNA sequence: TGTGCCATCATTGACTGGGACAGCCCGAACACTGAAGCTTTCTTT.